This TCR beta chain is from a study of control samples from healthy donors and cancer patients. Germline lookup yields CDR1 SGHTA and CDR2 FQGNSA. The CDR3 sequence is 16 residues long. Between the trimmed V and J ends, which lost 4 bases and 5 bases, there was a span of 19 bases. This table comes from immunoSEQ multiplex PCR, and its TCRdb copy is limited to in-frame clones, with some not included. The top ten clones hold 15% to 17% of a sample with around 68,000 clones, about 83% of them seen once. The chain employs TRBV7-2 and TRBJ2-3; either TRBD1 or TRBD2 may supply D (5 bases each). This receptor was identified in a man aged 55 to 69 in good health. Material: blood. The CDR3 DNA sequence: TGTGCCAGCAGCTCCCCACTGAGGGGTAGAGGAGATACGCAGTATTTT. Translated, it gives CASSSPLRGRGDTQYF.